The 16 T cell receptor beta chains below were found in one sample sequenced in a study of cytomegalovirus exposure and HLA in healthy donors. The PCR had 60 Vbeta and 13 Jbeta primers. TCRdb's table, derived via immunoSEQ multiplex PCR, lists solely in-frame clones and lacks some. The data contain about 130,000 clones, roughly 78% of them singletons. The sequencing sample was made of PBMCs. The origin of the receptors is a man younger than 40 in good health and CMV-seropositive.

The rearrangement links TRBV2 to TRBJ2-3, with a possible D match to TRBD1 (6 bases). This CDR3 spans 14 amino acids. V was clipped by 11 bases and J by 2 bases, with 17 bases between them. Germline-derived CDR1 and CDR2 are SNHLY and FYNNEI. CDR3 DNA: TGTGCCGGACAGCAGGGGTCGAACACAGATACGCAGTATTTT. Its translation: CAGQQGSNTDTQYF.

This clone has only one observation. The CDR3: CSVTGVTNTGELFF. In DNA form, the CDR3 reads TGCAGCGTTACAGGGGTGACGAACACCGGGGAGCTGTTTTTT. The chain employs TRBV29-1 and TRBJ2-2; 7 bases match TRBD1. Germline V gene sequence: CDR1 SQVTM, CDR2 ANQGSEA. V was clipped by 5 bases and J by 0 bases; unmatched bases: 3. The length of the CDR3 is 14 residues.

The rearrangement uses TRBV27 and TRBJ2-3; 8 bases fit TRBD2. Trimming cost V 7 bases and J 4 bases; bases outside gene matches: 13. The V gene's germline CDR1 is MNHEY and CDR2 SMNVEV (reference sequence). CDR3 length: 16 amino acids. CDR3 DNA sequence: TGTGCCAGCAACGGAATAACTAGCGGCCTTGCAGATACGCAGTATTTT. Amino acids: CASNGITSGLADTQYF.

The V and J genes are TRBV5-1 and TRBJ2-7, with D tentatively TRBD1 (5 bases). There are 13 residues in the CDR3. V was cut by 3 bases and J by 0 bases, with 7 bases left in between. The germline V gene has CDR1 SGHRS and CDR2 YFSETQ. The DNA for the CDR3 is TGCGCCAGCAGCTCGGACAACTCCTACGAGCAGTACTTC. The encoded protein is CASSSDNSYEQYF.

CDR3 bases: TGTGCCAGCGCGCGGACAGGGGGCTCCTACAATGAGCAGTTCTTC. This gives the protein CASARTGGSYNEQFF. This rearrangement joins TRBV6-5 to TRBJ2-1; 10 bases line up with TRBD1. The J segment lost 0 bases and the V segment lost 8 bases, leaving 4 bases of the junction unmatched. The CDR3 covers 15 residues. Germline V CDR1 and CDR2: MNHEY, SVGAGI.

V is TRBV5-1 and J is TRBJ2-7; 7 positions agree with TRBD1. Germline-derived CDR1 and CDR2 are SGHRS and YFSETQ. The CDR3 spans 15 residues. The V gene end was trimmed by 4 bases and the J gene end by 4 bases; junction bases not matched to a gene: 11. CDR3 protein: CASSLLTGYGYEQYF. CDR3 nucleotide sequence: TGCGCCAGCAGCCTTTTGACAGGGTATGGGTACGAGCAGTACTTC.

The V gene is TRBV13, the J gene TRBJ2-2, with 9 bases fitting TRBD1. CDR1 is PRHDT and CDR2 is FYEKMQ in the germline V gene (reference sequence). This CDR3 comprises 17 residues. Trimming at V came to 0 bases and at J to 4 bases, leaving 6 bases not matched to a gene. The CDR3, as DNA: TGTGCCAGCAGCTTAGGCCATGGGACAGGGATCACCGGGGAGCTGTTTTTT. Translating it yields CASSLGHGTGITGELFF. Variable domain in full (rest from reference TRBV13 and TRBJ2-2): AAGVIQSPRHLIKEKRETATLKCYPIPRHDTVYWYQQGPGQDPQFLISFYEKMQSDKGSIPDRFSAQQFSDYHSELNMSSLELGDSALYFCASSLGHGTGITGELFFGEGSRLTVL.

The chain has TRBV2 and TRBJ2-7, with a weak D call TRBD1 (6 bases). Germline CDR1 reads SNHLY; CDR2 reads FYNNEI. Deletions cut 6 bases from V and 9 bases from J, with 21 bases between. The CDR3 runs 14 residues. CDR3 in amino acids: CASRVAGTHPGQYF. The CDR3 DNA reads as TGTGCCAGCAGGGTAGCCGGGACACACCCCGGGCAGTACTTC.

The chain recombines TRBV27 with TRBJ2-3; TRBD2 matches 13 bases. This CDR3 comprises 17 residues. V was pared by 5 bases and J by 3 bases, with 8 bases of the junction left unmatched. Germline V gene lookup returns CDR1 MNHEY and CDR2 SMNVEV (reference sequence). The CDR3, as DNA: TGTGCCAGCAGTGCCACTAGCGGGGGGGCGGGGACAGATACGCAGTATTTT. Translated: CASSATSGGAGTDTQYF.

The J gene is TRBJ2-7, the V gene TRBV11-2; D is perhaps TRBD2 (7 bases). Per germline, CDR1 SGHAT and CDR2 FQNNGV. The CDR3 runs 15 residues. Trimming removed 6 bases from V and 3 bases from J, with 18 bases in between. CDR3 residues: CASSTVRGAGYEQYF. For the CDR3, the DNA is TGTGCCAGCAGTACCGTCCGGGGGGCTGGCTACGAGCAGTACTTC.

The chain links TRBV5-1 to TRBJ2-5, with TRBD1 matching 9 bases. Germline CDR1 reads SGHRS; CDR2 reads YFSETQ. The V segment lost 0 bases and the J segment 1 base; nucleotides outside the gene matches: 4. This CDR3 spans 16 amino acids. The CDR3 reads CASSLAGQGTQETQYF. In nucleotides, the CDR3 is TGCGCCAGCAGCTTGGCTGGACAGGGGACCCAAGAGACCCAGTACTTC.

The genes are TRBV28 and TRBJ2-7; D is possibly TRBD2 (6 bases). This CDR3 is 14 amino acids long. V lost 5 bases and J lost 2, with 13 bases in between. Germline V gives CDR1 MDHEN, CDR2 SYDVKM. The CDR3: CASSPSGGPYEQYF. CDR3 nucleotide sequence: TGTGCCAGCAGTCCCTCCGGGGGACCCTACGAGCAGTACTTC.

This chain connects TRBV5-1 to TRBJ1-3; D remains ambiguous. V was cut by 2 bases and J by 0 bases, with 12 bases left in between. Germline lookup yields CDR1 SGHRS and CDR2 YFSETQ. CDR3 length: 16 amino acids. The CDR3 here is CASSLMGVHSGNTIYF. The CDR3 DNA follows: TGCGCCAGCAGCTTAATGGGAGTACACTCTGGAAACACCATATATTTT.

The count of this clone is one. This rearrangement joins TRBV4-1 to TRBJ2-6; possible D gene TRBD2, 6 bases. The germline V gene has CDR1 MGHRA and CDR2 YSYEKL. V was pared by 0 bases and J by 10 bases, with 16 bases between. The CDR3 sequence is 16 residues long. The CDR3 protein is CASSQDGPGVYNVLTF. The CDR3 nucleotides read TGCGCCAGCAGCCAAGATGGTCCGGGAGTTTATAACGTCCTGACTTTC.

The chain links TRBV18 to TRBJ2-3; weak D call: TRBD1 (6 bases). The CDR3 has 15 residues. Per the germline V gene, CDR1 is KGHSH and CDR2 is LQKENI. Trimming stripped 3 bases from V and 0 bases from J, with 10 bases between. The chain's CDR3 is CASSPLGQSTDTQYF. The CDR3 region has the DNA TGTGCCAGCTCACCCCTAGGACAGAGCACAGATACGCAGTATTTT.

The CDR3 coding sequence is TGTGCCGCCAGGGTCGGAGGCACAGATACGCAGTATTTT. This translates into CAARVGGTDTQYF. The chain links TRBV6-1 to TRBJ2-3; the D gene is possibly TRBD1 (5 bases). This CDR3 spans 13 amino acids. V was trimmed by 11 bases and J by 1 base, leaving 13 bases between them. CDR1 is MNHNS, CDR2 SASEGT, per germline.